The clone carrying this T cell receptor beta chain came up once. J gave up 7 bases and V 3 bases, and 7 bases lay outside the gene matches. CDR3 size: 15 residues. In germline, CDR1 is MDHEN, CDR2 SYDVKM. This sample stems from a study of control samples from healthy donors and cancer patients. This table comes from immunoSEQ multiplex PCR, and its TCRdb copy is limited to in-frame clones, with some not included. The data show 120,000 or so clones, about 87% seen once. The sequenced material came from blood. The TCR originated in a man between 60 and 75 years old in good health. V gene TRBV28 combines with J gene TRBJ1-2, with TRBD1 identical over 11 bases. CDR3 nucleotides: TGTGCCAGCAGTTTCAGAGGACAGGGGGCAGGTGGCTACACCTTC. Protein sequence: CASSFRGQGAGGYTF.